This entry is about one T cell receptor (beta chain). What it binds is not known. This sample was taken from a study of CD8 T cells in ankylosing spondylitis. Study-wide points: Clones tied to disease were said to be significantly enriched in matched ankylosing spondylitis synovial fluid. Ankylosing spondylitis blood appeared to be characterized by a TCR beta motif of several highly homologous variants.

The germline V gene has CDR1 DFQATT and CDR2 SNEGSKA (reference sequence). V was clipped by 3 bases and J by 5 bases, with 10 bases between them. There are 12 residues in the CDR3. As the method for making TCR beta libraries, quantitative 5'-RACE with molecular barcodes was used. Via MiXCR, TCRdb re-called the 5' RACE reads, giving one row per CDR3 protein. In the table there are approximately 130,000 distinct CDR3 sequences, over 7% of which are singletons. V and J are TRBV20-1 and TRBJ2-5, with unresolved D. The receptor comes from a male donor with ankylosing spondylitis or in good health (not recorded which). The sequenced sample consisted of blood, either unsorted or a sorted T cell fraction (not recorded which). CDR3 region: CSASSGDETQYF. DNA for the CDR3: TGCAGTGCTAGTAGTGGTGATGAGACCCAGTACTTC.